The rows below give T cell receptor beta chains drawn from one sample of a study of blood T cell repertoires in COVID-19. The protocol was immunoSEQ multiplex PCR, while the TCRdb copy is restricted to in-frame clones and leaves out a portion. This table has about 370,000 clones, roughly 90% appearing once. Input material: peripheral blood. The receptors originated from a woman between 25 and 40 years old with COVID-19, enrolled during active disease. CDR3s include the opening cysteine and the closing phenylalanine or tryptophan. Fields, in order: CDR3 protein, CDR3 DNA, D gene, clone size, V gene, J gene. The D gene is left open where the match is weak. Clone size is not always given. Where it is, it says once, few, many or a class for expanded clones.

CDR3: CASSPTGTGPYNEQFF; DNA: TGCGCCAGCAGCCCTACCGGGACAGGACCCTACAATGAGCAGTTCTTC; D: TRBD1; size: once; V: TRBV4-1; J: TRBJ2-1
CDR3: CASSLPGSGANVLTF; DNA: TGCGCCAGCAGCTTGCCCGGGTCTGGGGCCAACGTCCTGACTTTC; D: -; size: -; V: TRBV5-1; J: TRBJ2-6
CDR3: CASSSYRGRGNTIYF; DNA: TGTGCCAGCAGCTCGTACAGGGGGCGCGGAAACACCATATATTTT; D: TRBD1; size: -; V: TRBV11-2; J: TRBJ1-3
CDR3: CASSLDRTSSPLHF; DNA: TGTGCCAGCTCTTTGGACAGGACAAGTTCACCCCTCCACTTT; D: TRBD1; size: -; V: TRBV18; J: TRBJ1-6
CDR3: CASSYSSPGEQFF; DNA: TGTGCCAGCAGTTACTCCTCCCCGGGGGAGCAGTTCTTC; D: -; size: -; V: TRBV6-2/TRBV6-3; J: TRBJ2-1
CDR3: CASSLAGGRTEAFF; DNA: TGTGCCAGCAGCTTAGCAGGGGGGAGGACTGAAGCTTTCTTT; D: TRBD1; size: -; V: TRBV13; J: TRBJ1-1
CDR3: CASSEVGGGLFF; DNA: TGCGCCAGCAGTGAGGTCGGGGGGGGCCTGTTCTTC; D: TRBD2; size: -; V: TRBV10-2; J: TRBJ2-1
CDR3: CASTVGGGLFF; DNA: TGTGCCAGCACCGTGGGGGGAGGGCTGTTTTTT; D: -; size: -; V: TRBV7-8; J: TRBJ2-2
CDR3: CASSLRGVDSPLHF; DNA: TGTGCCAGTAGTCTCAGGGGAGTGGATTCACCCCTCCACTTT; D: -; size: -; V: TRBV19; J: TRBJ1-6
CDR3: CASSLSHSAGGHYNEQFF; DNA: TGTGCCAGCAGCTTAAGTCATTCGGCGGGGGGCCATTACAATGAGCAGTTCTTC; D: TRBD2; size: -; V: TRBV7-2; J: TRBJ2-1
CDR3: CASSLRDRDNEQFF; DNA: TGTGCCAGCAGCCTTCGGGACAGGGATAATGAGCAGTTCTTC; D: TRBD1; size: once; V: TRBV5-5; J: TRBJ2-1
CDR3: CASMSPQISNYGYTF; DNA: TGTGCCAGTATGAGCCCCCAGATTAGCAACTATGGCTACACCTTC; D: -; size: -; V: TRBV19; J: TRBJ1-2
CDR3: CASSPREDYPTEAFF; DNA: TGTGCCAGTAGTCCACGCGAGGACTATCCCACTGAAGCTTTCTTT; D: -; size: -; V: TRBV19; J: TRBJ1-1
CDR3: CAAHRGRASGANVLTF; DNA: TGTGCCGCACACAGGGGACGAGCTTCTGGGGCCAACGTCCTGACTTTC; D: TRBD1; size: -; V: TRBV2; J: TRBJ2-6
CDR3: CAISELPGNQPQHF; DNA: TGTGCCATCAGTGAGTTGCCCGGGAATCAGCCCCAGCATTTT; D: -; size: -; V: TRBV10-3; J: TRBJ1-5
CDR3: CASSPDPQAGYTF; DNA: TGTGCCAGCAGCCCAGACCCTCAGGCTGGCTACACCTTC; D: -; size: few; V: TRBV7-9; J: TRBJ1-2
CDR3: CASSPDREDYGYTF; DNA: TGTGCCAGCTCCCCGGACAGGGAGGACTATGGCTACACCTTC; D: TRBD1; size: -; V: TRBV2; J: TRBJ1-2
CDR3: CASMISDTPNTEAFF; DNA: TGTGCCAGTATGATATCGGACACCCCGAACACTGAAGCTTTCTTT; D: -; size: -; V: TRBV19; J: TRBJ1-1
CDR3: CASRAGRAGELFF; DNA: TGTGCCAGCAGGGCAGGGAGGGCCGGGGAGCTGTTTTTT; D: TRBD2; size: -; V: TRBV12-3/TRBV12-4; J: TRBJ2-2
CDR3: CASSTWGRNYGYTF; DNA: TGTGCCAGCAGCACTTGGGGCAGGAACTATGGCTACACCTTC; D: -; size: -; V: TRBV7-2; J: TRBJ1-2
CDR3: CASSRLAQNTGELFF; DNA: TGTGCCAGCAGCCGACTAGCGCAAAACACCGGGGAGCTGTTTTTT; D: TRBD2; size: once; V: TRBV11-3; J: TRBJ2-2
CDR3: CASSIQGVYGYTF; DNA: TGTGCCAGCAGTATACAGGGAGTCTATGGCTACACCTTC; D: -; size: -; V: TRBV12-3/TRBV12-4; J: TRBJ1-2
CDR3: CASSLNAIYEQYF; DNA: TGTGCCAGCAGCTTAAACGCGATCTACGAGCAGTACTTC; D: -; size: -; V: TRBV7-8; J: TRBJ2-7
CDR3: CASSYSRIQETQYF; DNA: TGTGCCAGCAGTTACTCGAGAATCCAAGAGACCCAGTACTTC; D: -; size: once; V: TRBV6-5; J: TRBJ2-5
CDR3: CASSLSWGRNTGELFF; DNA: TGTGCCAGTAGTTTATCGTGGGGGCGCAACACCGGGGAGCTGTTTTTT; D: -; size: once; V: TRBV19; J: TRBJ2-2